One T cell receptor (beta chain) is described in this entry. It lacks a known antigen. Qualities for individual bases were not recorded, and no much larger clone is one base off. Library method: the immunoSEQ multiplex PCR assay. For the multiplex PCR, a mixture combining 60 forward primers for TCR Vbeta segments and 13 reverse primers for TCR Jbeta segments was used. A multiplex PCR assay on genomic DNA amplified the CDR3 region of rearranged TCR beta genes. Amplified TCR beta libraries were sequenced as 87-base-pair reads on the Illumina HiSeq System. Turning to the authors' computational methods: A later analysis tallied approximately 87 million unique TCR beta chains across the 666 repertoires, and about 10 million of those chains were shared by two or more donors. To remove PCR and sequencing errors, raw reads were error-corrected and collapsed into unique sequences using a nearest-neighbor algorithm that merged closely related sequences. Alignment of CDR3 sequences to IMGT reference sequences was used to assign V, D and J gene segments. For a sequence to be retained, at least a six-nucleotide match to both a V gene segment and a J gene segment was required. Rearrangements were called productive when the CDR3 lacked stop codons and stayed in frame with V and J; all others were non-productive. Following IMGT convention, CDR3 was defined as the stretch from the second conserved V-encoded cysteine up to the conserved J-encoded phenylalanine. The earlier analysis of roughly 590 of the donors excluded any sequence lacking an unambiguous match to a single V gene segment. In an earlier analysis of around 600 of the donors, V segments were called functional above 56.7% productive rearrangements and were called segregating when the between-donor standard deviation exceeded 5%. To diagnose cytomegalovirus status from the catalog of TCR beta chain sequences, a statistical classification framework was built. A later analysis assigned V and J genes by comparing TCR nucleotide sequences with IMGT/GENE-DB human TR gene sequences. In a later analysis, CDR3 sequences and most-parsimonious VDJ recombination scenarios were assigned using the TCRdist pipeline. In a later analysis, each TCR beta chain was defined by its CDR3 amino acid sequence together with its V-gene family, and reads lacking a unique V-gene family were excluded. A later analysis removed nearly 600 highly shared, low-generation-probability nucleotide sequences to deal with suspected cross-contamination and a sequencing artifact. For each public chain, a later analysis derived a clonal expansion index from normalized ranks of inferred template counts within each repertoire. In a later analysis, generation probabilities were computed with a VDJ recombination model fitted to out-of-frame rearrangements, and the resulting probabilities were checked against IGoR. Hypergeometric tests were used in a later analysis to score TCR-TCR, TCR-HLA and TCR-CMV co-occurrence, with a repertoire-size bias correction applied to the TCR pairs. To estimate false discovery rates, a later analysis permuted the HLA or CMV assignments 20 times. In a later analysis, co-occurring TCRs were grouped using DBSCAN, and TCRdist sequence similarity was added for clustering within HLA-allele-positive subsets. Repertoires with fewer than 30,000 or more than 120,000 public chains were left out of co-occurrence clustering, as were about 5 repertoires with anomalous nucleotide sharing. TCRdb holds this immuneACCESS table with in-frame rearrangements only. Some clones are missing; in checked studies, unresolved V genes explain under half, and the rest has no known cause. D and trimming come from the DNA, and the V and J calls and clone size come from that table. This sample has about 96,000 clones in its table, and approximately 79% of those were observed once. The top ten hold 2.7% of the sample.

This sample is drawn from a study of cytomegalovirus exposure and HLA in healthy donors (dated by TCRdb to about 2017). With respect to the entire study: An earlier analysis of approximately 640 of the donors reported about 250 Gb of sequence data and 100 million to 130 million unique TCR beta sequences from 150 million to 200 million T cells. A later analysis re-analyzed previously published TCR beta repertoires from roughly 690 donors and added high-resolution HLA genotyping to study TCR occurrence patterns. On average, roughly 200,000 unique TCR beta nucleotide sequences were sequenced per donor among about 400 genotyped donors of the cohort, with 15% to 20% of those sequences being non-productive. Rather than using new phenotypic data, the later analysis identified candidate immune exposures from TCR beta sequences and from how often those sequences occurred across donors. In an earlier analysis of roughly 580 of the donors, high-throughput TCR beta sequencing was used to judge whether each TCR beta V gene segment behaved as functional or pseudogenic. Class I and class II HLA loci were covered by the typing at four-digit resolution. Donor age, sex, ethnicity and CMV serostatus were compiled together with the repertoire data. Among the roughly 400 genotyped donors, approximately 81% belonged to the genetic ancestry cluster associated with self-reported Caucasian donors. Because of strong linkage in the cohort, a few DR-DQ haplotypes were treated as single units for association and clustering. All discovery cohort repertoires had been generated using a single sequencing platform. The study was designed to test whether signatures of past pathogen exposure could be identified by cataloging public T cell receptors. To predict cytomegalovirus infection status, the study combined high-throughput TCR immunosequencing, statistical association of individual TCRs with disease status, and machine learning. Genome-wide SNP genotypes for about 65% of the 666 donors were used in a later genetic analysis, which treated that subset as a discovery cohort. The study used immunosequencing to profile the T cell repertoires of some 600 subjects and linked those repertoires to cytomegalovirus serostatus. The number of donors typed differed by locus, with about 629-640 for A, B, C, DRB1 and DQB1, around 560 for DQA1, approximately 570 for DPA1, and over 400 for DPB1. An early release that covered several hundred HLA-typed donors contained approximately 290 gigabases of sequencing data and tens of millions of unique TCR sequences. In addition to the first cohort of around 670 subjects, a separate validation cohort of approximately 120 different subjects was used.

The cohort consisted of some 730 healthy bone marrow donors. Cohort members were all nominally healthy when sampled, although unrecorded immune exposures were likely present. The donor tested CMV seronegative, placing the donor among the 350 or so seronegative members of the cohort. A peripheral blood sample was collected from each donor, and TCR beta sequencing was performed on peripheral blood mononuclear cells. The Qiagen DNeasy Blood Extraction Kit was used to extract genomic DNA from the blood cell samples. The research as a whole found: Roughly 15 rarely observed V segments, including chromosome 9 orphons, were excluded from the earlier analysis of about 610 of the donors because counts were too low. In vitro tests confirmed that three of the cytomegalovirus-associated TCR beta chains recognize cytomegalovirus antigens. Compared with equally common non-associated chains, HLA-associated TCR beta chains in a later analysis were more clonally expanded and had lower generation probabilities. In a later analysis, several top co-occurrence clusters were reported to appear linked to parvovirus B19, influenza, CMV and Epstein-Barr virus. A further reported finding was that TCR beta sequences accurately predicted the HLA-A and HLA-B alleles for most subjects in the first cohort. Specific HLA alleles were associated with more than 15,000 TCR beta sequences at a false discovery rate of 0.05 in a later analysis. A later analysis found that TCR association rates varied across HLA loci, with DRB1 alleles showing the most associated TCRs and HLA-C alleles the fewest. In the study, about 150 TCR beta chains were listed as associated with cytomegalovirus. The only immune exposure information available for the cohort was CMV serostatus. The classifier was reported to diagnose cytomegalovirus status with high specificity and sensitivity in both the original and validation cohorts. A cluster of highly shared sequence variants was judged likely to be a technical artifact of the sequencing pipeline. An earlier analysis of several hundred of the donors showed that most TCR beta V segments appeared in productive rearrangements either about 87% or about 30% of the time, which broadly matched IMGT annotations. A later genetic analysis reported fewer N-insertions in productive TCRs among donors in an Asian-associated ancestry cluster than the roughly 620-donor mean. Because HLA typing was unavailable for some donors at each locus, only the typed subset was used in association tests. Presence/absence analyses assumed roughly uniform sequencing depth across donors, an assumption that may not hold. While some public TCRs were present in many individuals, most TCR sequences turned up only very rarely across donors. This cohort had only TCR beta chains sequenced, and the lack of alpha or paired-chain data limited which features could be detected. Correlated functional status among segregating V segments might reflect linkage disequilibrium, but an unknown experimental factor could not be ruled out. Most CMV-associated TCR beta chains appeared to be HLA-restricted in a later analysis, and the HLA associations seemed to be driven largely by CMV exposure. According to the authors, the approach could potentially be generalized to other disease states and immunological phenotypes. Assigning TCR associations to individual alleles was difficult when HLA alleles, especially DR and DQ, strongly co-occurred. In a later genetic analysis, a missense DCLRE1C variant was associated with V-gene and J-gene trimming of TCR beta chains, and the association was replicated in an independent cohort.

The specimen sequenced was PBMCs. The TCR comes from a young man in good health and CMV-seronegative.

The CDR3 in this case is CAWSLGRDYGYTF. At the DNA level, the sequence is TGTGCCTGGAGTCTAGGCAGGGACTATGGCTACACCTTC. Recombination linked TRBV30 to TRBJ1-2; TRBD1 is a weak D gene call, 5 bases matching. Per the germline V gene (reference sequence), GTSNPN is the CDR1 and SVGIG is the CDR2. V sheds 2 bases and J sheds 3 bases, leaving 10 bases between their ends. The CDR3 holds 13 amino acids from the cysteine to the phenylalanine. Only the CDR3 portion is preserved as DNA: 39 bases, with reading frame beginning at the first base.